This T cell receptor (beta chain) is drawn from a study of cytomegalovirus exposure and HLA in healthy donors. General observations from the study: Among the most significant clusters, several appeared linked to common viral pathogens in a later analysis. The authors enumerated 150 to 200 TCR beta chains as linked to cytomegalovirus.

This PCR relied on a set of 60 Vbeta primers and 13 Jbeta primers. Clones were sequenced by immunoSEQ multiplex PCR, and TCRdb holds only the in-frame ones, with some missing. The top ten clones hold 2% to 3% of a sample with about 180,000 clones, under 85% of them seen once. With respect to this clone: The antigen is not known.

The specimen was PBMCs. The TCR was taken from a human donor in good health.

The CDR3 sequence is CATQAGTSVTQYF. The CDR3 DNA sequence: TGTGCCACCCAAGCGGGGACCTCCGTCACGCAGTATTTT. The chain joins TRBV6-5 to TRBJ2-3; 7 nucleotides agree with TRBD2. The CDR3 spans 13 residues. Per the germline V gene, CDR1 is MNHEY and CDR2 is SVGAGI. V shed 10 bases and J 9 bases; nucleotides not matched to a gene: 13.